This T cell receptor beta chain was obtained from a study of T-cell memory formation after mild COVID-19. The CDR3 runs to 15 residues. Trimming removed 3 bases at V and 0 bases at J, with 12 bases between. Germline V gives CDR1 DFQATT, CDR2 SNEGSKA (reference sequence). In its sample, this clonotype was seen a few times. TCRdb reanalysed the 5' RACE reads using MiXCR and keeps one entry per CDR3 protein. The sample consists of under 300,000 distinct CDR3 sequences, under 8.5% of them appearing once. The material sequenced was PBMCs or a T cell subset sorted from them (not recorded which). The receptor comes from a man aged 18 to 29 who had mild COVID-19 (a few samples of this study predate the infection). Cell type and time point are not known. The chain combines TRBV20-1 with TRBJ2-1; perhaps D is TRBD1 or TRBD2 (5 bases each). The CDR3 nucleotides are TGCAGTGCTAGGGGACGGGGAGTCTCCTACAATGAGCAGTTCTTC. Amino acids: CSARGRGVSYNEQFF.